The clone carrying this T cell receptor beta chain was recorded at least ten times. This record belongs to a study of early T cells in non-severe SARS-CoV-2 infection. Unique molecular identifiers were affixed to single, distinct cDNA molecules. TCRdb reprocessed the 5' RACE reads via MiXCR and lists one record per CDR3 protein. The top ten clones hold 5.2% of a sample with approximately 66,000 distinct CDR3 sequences, roughly 13% of them seen once. With 7 bases removed from V and 6 bases from J, the gap between germline ends came to 13 bases. The CDR3 runs to 13 residues. CDR1 LNHDA and CDR2 SQIVND come from the germline V gene (reference sequence).

The gene calls are TRBV19 and TRBJ2-1, with a tentative D call TRBD1 (6 bases). Sequences were obtained from whole blood. The receptor comes from an adult who was a healthcare worker with PCR-confirmed SARS-CoV-2 infection or an uninfected control (not recorded which). CDR3 sequence reads: CASNWRGGNEQFF. Here the CDR3 DNA reads TGTGCCAGTAACTGGAGAGGGGGCAATGAGCAGTTCTTC.